This T cell receptor (beta chain) was recovered during a study of vaccination and CD4 T cells after COVID-19. Treatment here: roughly 11-day PBMC culture with coronavirus spike peptide pools or control peptides (ViraFEST assay). ViraFEST sequenced TCRs after peptide-pool expansion of antigen-specific T cells. The germline CDR1 and CDR2 sequences are MNHEY and SVGEGT. Trimming removed 7 bases at V and 3 bases at J, with 19 bases between. The CDR3 loop spans 15 amino acids. To note about this clonotype: Antigen unknown.

Cultured CD4+ T cells had their DNA profiled by the Oncomine TCR Beta short-read assay. The authors extracted genomic DNA from cultured CD4+ T cells. One entry per CDR3 protein results from TCRdb running MiXCR on the PCR reads. The profile shows 11,000 to 15,000 distinct CDR3 sequences, about 55% of them singletons. The sequence derives from a human donor who had recovered from COVID-19. This chain joins TRBV6-2 or TRBV6-3 and TRBJ2-7; D is perhaps TRBD1 (5 bases). The sequencing here drew on CD4+ T cells from blood, cultured in vitro, taken before SARS-CoV-2 vaccination. DNA of the CDR3: TGTGCCAGCACCGAAGGGGTCGCATTATTCTACGAGCAGTACTTC. Translated: CASTEGVALFYEQYF.